This paragraph covers one TCR beta chain sequence. The V end lost 3 bases, the J end lost 7 bases, and 13 bases lay between the germline ends. This CDR3 spans 15 amino acids. Germline V gene lookup returns CDR1 LNHDA and CDR2 SQIVND (reference sequence). The protocol was immunoSEQ multiplex PCR, while the TCRdb copy is restricted to in-frame clones and leaves out a portion. The table records 450,000 or so clones, 90% of them present only once. This sample stems from a study of blood T cell repertoires in COVID-19. This TCR was sampled from a man aged 18 to 30 who had recovered from COVID-19. V gene TRBV19 combines with J gene TRBJ1-6; TRBD1 might be the D (5 bases). Sequencing was done on a sample of PBMCs or T cells enriched from blood (not recorded which). The CDR3 DNA reads TGTGCCAGTAGTATCTATGGGGGAGGCAATTCACCCCTCCACTTT. This gives the protein CASSIYGGGNSPLHF.